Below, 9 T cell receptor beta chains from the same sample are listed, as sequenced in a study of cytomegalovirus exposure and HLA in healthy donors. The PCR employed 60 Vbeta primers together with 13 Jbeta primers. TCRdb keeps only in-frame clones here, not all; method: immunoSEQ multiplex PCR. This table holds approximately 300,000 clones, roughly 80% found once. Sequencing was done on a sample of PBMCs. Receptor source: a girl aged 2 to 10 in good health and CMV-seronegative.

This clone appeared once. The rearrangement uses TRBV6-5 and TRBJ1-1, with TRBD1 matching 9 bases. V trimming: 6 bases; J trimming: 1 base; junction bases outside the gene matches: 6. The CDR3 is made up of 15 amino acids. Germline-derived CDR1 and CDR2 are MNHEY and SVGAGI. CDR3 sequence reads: CASRLTGGRNTEAFF. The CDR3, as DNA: TGTGCCAGCAGATTAACAGGGGGCCGGAACACTGAAGCTTTCTTT.

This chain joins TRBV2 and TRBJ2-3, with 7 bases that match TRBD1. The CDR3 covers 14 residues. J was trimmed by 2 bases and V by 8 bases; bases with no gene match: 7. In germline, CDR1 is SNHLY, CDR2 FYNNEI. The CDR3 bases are TGTGCCAGCGGGTCCGACAGGGCCACAGATACGCAGTATTTT. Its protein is CASGSDRATDTQYF.

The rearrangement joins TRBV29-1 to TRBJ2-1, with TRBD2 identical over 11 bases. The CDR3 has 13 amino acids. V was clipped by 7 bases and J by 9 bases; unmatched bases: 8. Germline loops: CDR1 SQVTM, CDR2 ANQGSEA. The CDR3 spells CSATSGSMGEQFF. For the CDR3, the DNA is TGCAGCGCCACTAGCGGGAGTATGGGTGAGCAGTTCTTC.

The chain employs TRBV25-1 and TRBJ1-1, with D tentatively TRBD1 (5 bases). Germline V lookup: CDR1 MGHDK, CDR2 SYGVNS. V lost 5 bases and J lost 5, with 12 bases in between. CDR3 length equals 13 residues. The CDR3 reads CASSRGDETEAFF. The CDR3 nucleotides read TGTGCCAGCAGTCGGGGGGACGAGACTGAAGCTTTCTTT. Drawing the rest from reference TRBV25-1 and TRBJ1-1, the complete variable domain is EADIYQTPRYLVIGTGKKITLECSQTMGHDKMYWYQQDPGMELHLIHYSYGVNSTEKGDLSSESTVSRIRTEHFPLTLESARPSHTSQYLCASSRGDETEAFFGQGTRLTVV.

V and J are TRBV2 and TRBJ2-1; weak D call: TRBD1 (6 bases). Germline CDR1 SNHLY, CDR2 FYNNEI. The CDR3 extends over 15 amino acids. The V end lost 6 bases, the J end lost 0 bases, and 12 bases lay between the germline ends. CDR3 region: CASRDSTYSYNEQFF. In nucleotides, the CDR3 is TGTGCCAGCAGGGACAGCACTTACTCCTACAATGAGCAGTTCTTC.

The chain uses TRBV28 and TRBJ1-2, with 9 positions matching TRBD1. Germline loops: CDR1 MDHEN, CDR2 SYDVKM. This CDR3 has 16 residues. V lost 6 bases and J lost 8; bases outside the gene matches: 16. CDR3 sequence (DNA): TGTGCCAGCAGCCTCTTCCCGGGACAGGGCTCGGAAGGCTACACCTTC. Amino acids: CASSLFPGQGSEGYTF.

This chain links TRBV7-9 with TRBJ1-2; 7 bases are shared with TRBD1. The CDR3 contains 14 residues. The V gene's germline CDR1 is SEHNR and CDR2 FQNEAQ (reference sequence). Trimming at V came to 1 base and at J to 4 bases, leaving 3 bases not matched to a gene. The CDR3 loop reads CASSLGGQSYGYTF. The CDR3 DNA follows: TGTGCCAGCAGCTTAGGGGGACAGTCCTATGGCTACACCTTC.

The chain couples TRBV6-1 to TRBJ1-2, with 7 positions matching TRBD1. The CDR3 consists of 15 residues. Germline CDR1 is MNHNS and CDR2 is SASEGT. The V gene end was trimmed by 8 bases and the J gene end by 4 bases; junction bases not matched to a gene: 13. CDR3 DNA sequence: TGTGCCAGCGGGCCTGCGATAGGGGGCGGCTATGGCTACACCTTC. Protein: CASGPAIGGGYGYTF.

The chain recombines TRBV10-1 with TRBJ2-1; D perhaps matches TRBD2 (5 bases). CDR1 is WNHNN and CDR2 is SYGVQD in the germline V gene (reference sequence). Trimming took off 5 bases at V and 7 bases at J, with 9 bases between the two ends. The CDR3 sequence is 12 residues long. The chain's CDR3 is CASSLAGNEQFF. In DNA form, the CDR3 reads TGCGCCAGCAGTCTGGCGGGTAATGAGCAGTTCTTC.